This TCR beta chain was observed in a study of TIL therapy for anti-PD-1-resistant metastatic lung cancer (dated by TCRdb to 2020 to 2023). As for the study more broadly: Before any PD-1/PD-L1 blockade was given, tumors were harvested, nivolumab was then administered, and patients who progressed went on to receive lymphodepletion, an infusion of expanded TIL, and IL-2. Tumor and peripheral blood T cell receptor beta sequencing was used to track clonotypes across tumor, expanded TIL product and serial blood samples. Enrolled patients had a median age of almost 55 years (range about 35-85) and a median tumor PD-L1 proportion score of approximately 6.2%. A median non-synonymous tumor mutation burden of under 1.9 mutations per megabase was determined across the cohort by whole-exome sequencing. The cohort was composed predominantly of lung adenocarcinoma, with a few EGFR-mutant and two ALK-rearranged tumors included, and half of patients were identified as current or former smokers.

The germline V gene encodes CDR1 SGHTA and CDR2 FQGTGA. V ends up 2 bases short and J 5 bases short, with an unmatched junction base count of 10. Taken from cysteine to phenylalanine, the CDR3 has 16 residues. Of all the DNA, just the CDR3 is kept, 48 bases in frame from base 1. The research as a whole found: Generalizability was limited because the cohort was highly selected, with more treatment-naive, never-smoker and oncogene-addicted patients included than is typical. Clonotypes from the infused TIL partially replaced the baseline peripheral repertoire and then declined over months, and persistence showed no apparent association with response. The study protocol defined all tumor marker inferences as exploratory.

In the paper's terms, the time point label means: pre-treatment sample, taken before nivolumab and TIL therapy. Between late 2017 and 2020, a dual-center phase I trial enrolled adults who had stage 4 NSCLC. The samples were drawn from an open-label, single-arm phase I trial testing tumor-infiltrating lymphocyte therapy combined with nivolumab in advanced non-small cell lung cancer. Mononuclear cells from blood collected in EDTA tubes were isolated on a Ficoll gradient and snap-frozen as pellets, and DNA was then extracted using a Qiagen mini-prep kit. The immunoSEQ v3 hsTCRB kit was used to amplify TCR beta CDR3 regions from genomic DNA through bias-controlled multiplex PCR. TCR libraries were sequenced on an Illumina NextSeq 500 to approximately 2 million read pairs for survey level or roughly 4.5-6.5 million for deep level. As for the original processing: The immunoSEQ Analyzer software assigned V, D and J genes, filtered out non-productive sequences, and reported clonality. Repertoires were compared using productive Simpson clonality and Morisita overlap index of productive TRB rearrangements between infused TIL and blood. Absolute clonotype counts in blood were estimated by multiplying the lymphocyte count by the CD3+ fraction and by the productive frequency of the clone. Imported from immuneACCESS, the table was reduced by TCRdb to in-frame sequences with V and J called. These copies leave out some clones; in studies compared against another copy, an unresolved V gene accounts for under half, and the cause of the remainder is not known. Clonal size and the V and J genes are those of that table, whereas D and trimming came from the DNA. The sample data list 12,000 or so clones, and more than 75% of these were observed just once. Jointly, the top ten make up around 9.1% of the sample.

About this clone: The antigen it recognizes is unknown. No base quality information exists; no much larger clone differs at one position.

The sequence derives from a person aged 25-85 years with non-small cell lung cancer. Here the chain combines TRBV7-3 and TRBJ1-1; the junction holds 8 bases that match TRBD1. The material sequenced was blood, taken at baseline. The sequenced DNA: TGTGCCAGCAGCTTATCATCCGGACAGGGTGGGACTGAAGCTTTCTTT. This yields the protein CASSLSSGQGGTEAFF.